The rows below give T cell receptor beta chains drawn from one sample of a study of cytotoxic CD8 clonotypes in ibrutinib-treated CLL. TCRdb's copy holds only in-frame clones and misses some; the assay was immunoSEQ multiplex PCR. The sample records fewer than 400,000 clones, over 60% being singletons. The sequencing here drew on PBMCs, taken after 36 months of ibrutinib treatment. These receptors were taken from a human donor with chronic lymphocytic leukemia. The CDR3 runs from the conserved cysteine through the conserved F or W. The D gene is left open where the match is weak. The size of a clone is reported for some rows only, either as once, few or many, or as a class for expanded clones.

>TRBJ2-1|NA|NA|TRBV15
CATSLHNEQFF
TGTGCCACCAGCTTGCACAATGAGCAGTTCTTC
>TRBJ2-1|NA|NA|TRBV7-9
CASSLAIGQFPAAQFF
TGTGCCAGCAGCTTAGCGATCGGACAGTTCCCAGCCGCACAGTTCTTC
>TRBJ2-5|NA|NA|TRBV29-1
CSVEMRAGETQYF
TGCAGCGTTGAGATGCGGGCGGGGGAGACCCAGTACTTC
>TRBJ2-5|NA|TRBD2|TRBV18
CASSPGGETQYF
TGTGCCAGCTCACCGGGGGGGGAGACCCAGTACTTC
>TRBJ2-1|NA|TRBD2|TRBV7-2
CASTAKRGERNEQFF
TGTGCCAGCACCGCCAAGCGGGGGGAGAGAAATGAGCAGTTCTTC
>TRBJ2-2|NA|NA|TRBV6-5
CATLGPFIGELFF
TGTGCCACCTTGGGTCCTTTCATCGGGGAGCTGTTTTTT
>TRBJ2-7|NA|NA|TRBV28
CASSLLGKMNTYEQYF
TGTGCCAGCAGTTTATTAGGGAAAATGAATACCTACGAGCAGTACTTC
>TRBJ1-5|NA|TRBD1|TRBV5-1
CASSLTGTGNQPQHF
TGCGCCAGCAGCTTGACCGGGACAGGGAATCAGCCCCAGCATTTT
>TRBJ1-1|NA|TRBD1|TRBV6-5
CASSWRSGGGEAFF
TGTGCCAGCAGTTGGAGATCAGGGGGAGGTGAAGCTTTCTTT
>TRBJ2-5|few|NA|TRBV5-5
CASSIQGQPQETQYF
TGTGCCAGCAGCATCCAGGGGCAGCCCCAAGAGACCCAGTACTTC
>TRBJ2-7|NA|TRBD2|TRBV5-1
CASSLTSGSYEQYF
TGCGCCAGCAGCCTAACTAGCGGCTCCTACGAGCAGTACTTC
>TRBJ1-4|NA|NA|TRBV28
CASSSPHYREEKLFF
TGTGCCAGCAGTTCGCCCCACTACAGGGAAGAAAAACTGTTTTTT
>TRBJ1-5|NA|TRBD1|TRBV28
CASTRDSNHQPQHF
TGTGCCAGCACACGGGACAGCAACCATCAGCCCCAGCATTTT
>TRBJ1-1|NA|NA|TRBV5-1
CASKLEGTANTEAFF
TGCGCCAGCAAATTGGAGGGGACGGCGAACACTGAAGCTTTCTTT
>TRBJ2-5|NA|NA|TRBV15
CATSRDGSPGKETQYF
TGTGCCACCAGCAGAGATGGGTCCCCAGGGAAGGAGACCCAGTACTTC
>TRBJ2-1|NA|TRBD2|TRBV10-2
CASSSSGGEYNEQFF
TGCGCCAGCAGCTCTAGCGGGGGGGAATACAATGAGCAGTTCTTC